This T cell receptor beta chain comes out of a study of technical replicates of blood from a few donors. Looked up from germline, CDR1 is SEHNR and CDR2 is FQNEAQ (reference sequence). V gave up 5 bases and J gave up 4 bases, with 17 bases separating them. This CDR3 has 15 residues. Produced via immunoSEQ multiplex PCR; TCRdb's table is partial and in-frame only. The table has approximately 82,000 clones, 85% to 95% seen once. Specimen: T cells isolated from PBMCs. V usage is TRBV7-9 and J usage is TRBJ1-1; maybe TRBD1 (6 bases). The sequence came from a human donor in good health. The CDR3, as DNA: TGTGCCAGCAGCCTATACCTCAGGGGAGTCACTGAAGCTTTCTTT. It translates to CASSLYLRGVTEAFF.